This paragraph reports one TCR beta chain. These data originate in a study of blood T cell repertoires in COVID-19. Only in-frame clones appear in the TCRdb table, and some are missing; sequencing was by immunoSEQ multiplex PCR. The profile shows about 370,000 clones, 90% to 95% of them singletons. The trim removed 0 bases at V and 12 bases at J, leaving 9 bases unmatched. This CDR3 region has 15 residues. Germline CDR1 and CDR2: SGHTS and YDEGEE. The sample taken for sequencing was PBMCs or T cells enriched from blood (not recorded which). The sequence came from a middle-aged woman who had been exposed to COVID-19. This chain connects TRBV5-8 to TRBJ2-1; the match to TRBD2 covers 10 bases. CDR3 loop: CASSLVASGGHGQFF. The CDR3 nucleotides are TGTGCCAGCAGCTTGGTCGCTAGCGGGGGCCATGGGCAGTTCTTC.